This TCR beta chain was retrieved from a study of cytomegalovirus exposure and HLA in healthy donors. Study outcomes and limitations: Cytomegalovirus-associated TCR beta chains were listed, numbering some 170.

Using immunoSEQ multiplex PCR, the repertoire was profiled, and TCRdb retains in-frame clones only, with some absent. Of about 160,000 clones in the sample, 70% to 90% are singletons; the top ten hold approximately 3.1%. Note on this clone: The antigen is not known.

The germline V and J ends were trimmed by 5 bases and 0 bases, with 17 bases remaining between them. Germline V gives CDR1 LNHDA, CDR2 SQIVND (reference sequence). The CDR3 contains 16 residues. This chain uses TRBV19 with TRBJ2-7; tentatively, D is TRBD2 (6 bases). Sample: PBMCs. The sequence derives from a man aged 18 to 29 in good health and CMV-seronegative. The CDR3 loop reads CASSVGLASSSYEQYF. CDR3 DNA: TGTGCCAGTAGTGTGGGCCTAGCGAGTAGCTCCTACGAGCAGTACTTC.